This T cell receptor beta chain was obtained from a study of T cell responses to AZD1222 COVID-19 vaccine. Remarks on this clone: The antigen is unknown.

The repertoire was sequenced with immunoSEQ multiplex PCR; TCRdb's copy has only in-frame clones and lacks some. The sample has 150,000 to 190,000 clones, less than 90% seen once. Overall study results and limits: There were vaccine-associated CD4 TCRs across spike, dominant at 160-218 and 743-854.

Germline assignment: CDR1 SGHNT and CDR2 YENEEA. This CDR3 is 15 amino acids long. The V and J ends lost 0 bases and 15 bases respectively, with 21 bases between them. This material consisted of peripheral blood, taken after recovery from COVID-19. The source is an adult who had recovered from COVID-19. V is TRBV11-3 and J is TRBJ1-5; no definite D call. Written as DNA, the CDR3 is TGTGCCAGCAGCTTAGATCTCGTGGTCAGCTCCCGGGGGCATTTT. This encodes CASSLDLVVSSRGHF.